A selection of T cell receptor beta chains follows, all from one sample in a study of identical twins. MiXCR, applied by TCRdb to the 5' RACE reads, yields one record per CDR3 protein. The sample carries some 900,000 distinct CDR3 sequences, around an eighth recorded once. In addition, the sample was reused for a study of yellow fever vaccine responses in identical twins.

Input material: PBMCs. The receptors here all came from a woman between 18 and 30 years old in good health. The CDR3 runs from the conserved cysteine through the conserved F or W. A D gene is named only where the DNA matches it firmly. For some rows the clone size is stated as once, few or many, or as a class when expanded; others skip it.

>NA|TRBJ2-4|TRBV9|TRBD2
CASSQSGRNDIQYF
TGTGCCAGCAGCCAAAGCGGGAGAAACGACATTCAGTACTTC
>NA|TRBJ2-7|TRBV20-1|TRBD2
CSATGGGRSYEQYF
TGCAGTGCCACCGGGGGGGGGCGTTCCTACGAGCAGTACTTC
>many|TRBJ1-1|TRBV3-1|NA
CASSQLMGGTEAFF
TGTGCCAGCAGCCAATTAATGGGTGGCACTGAAGCTTTCTTT
>few|TRBJ2-3|TRBV3-1|NA
CASSQDPRDTDTQYF
TGTGCCAGCAGCCAAGACCCCAGGGACACAGATACGCAGTATTTT
>few|TRBJ2-1|TRBV5-1|NA
CASSPDSPGYDEQFF
TGCGCCAGCAGTCCAGACTCGCCCGGGTACGATGAGCAGTTCTTC
>NA|TRBJ2-7|TRBV5-1|TRBD2
CASSTGTTDYEQYF
TGCGCCAGCAGCACCGGGACTACCGACTACGAGCAGTACTTC
>NA|TRBJ2-7|TRBV13|NA
CASSSDGSWASYF
TGTGCCAGCAGCTCGGATGGGTCTTGGGCATCGTACTTC
>many|TRBJ1-1|TRBV12-3/TRBV12-4|NA
CASSPQSLNTEAFF
TGTGCCAGCAGCCCTCAATCTCTGAACACTGAAGCTTTCTTT
>NA|TRBJ2-2|TRBV4-1|NA
CASSQRMGQGANTGELFF
TGCGCCAGCAGCCAAAGAATGGGGCAGGGCGCGAACACCGGGGAGCTGTTTTTT
>few|TRBJ1-5|TRBV27|NA
CASSLVAERVSNQPQHF
TGTGCCAGCAGTTTAGTGGCGGAGAGGGTGAGCAATCAGCCCCAGCATTTT
>NA|TRBJ1-6|TRBV13|NA
CASSYSTVGRNSPLHF
TGTGCCAGCAGCTACTCGACAGTCGGACGTAATTCACCCCTCCACTTT
>few|TRBJ2-7|TRBV5-1|NA
CASSLAPGGTALEQYF
TGCGCCAGCAGCTTGGCCCCTGGGGGGACAGCACTCGAGCAGTACTTC
>many|TRBJ2-3|TRBV29-1|TRBD2
CSVERLAGGRTDTQYF
TGCAGCGTTGAACGACTAGCGGGGGGCCGCACAGATACGCAGTATTTT
>NA|TRBJ2-1|TRBV29-1|TRBD1
CSVTGQGGNEQFF
TGCAGCGTTACCGGACAGGGAGGCAATGAGCAGTTCTTC
>many|TRBJ2-5|TRBV4-1|NA
CASSQGPGPQETQYF
TGCGCCAGCAGCCAGGGTCCAGGCCCACAAGAGACCCAGTACTTC
>many|TRBJ1-5|TRBV27|NA
CASTLGGNQPQHF
TGTGCCAGCACCCTCGGAGGCAATCAGCCCCAGCATTTT
>NA|TRBJ2-3|TRBV15|TRBD1
CATSRVGTGGTDTQYF
TGTGCCACCAGCAGAGTGGGGACAGGGGGTACAGATACGCAGTATTTT
>many|TRBJ1-1|TRBV4-1|NA
CASSQDGQPNTEAFF
TGCGCCAGCAGCCAAGATGGCCAGCCGAACACTGAAGCTTTCTTT
>few|TRBJ1-5|TRBV5-1|NA
CASSMGGGQPQHF
TGCGCCAGCAGCATGGGGGGTGGCCAGCCCCAGCATTTT
>NA|TRBJ2-2|TRBV10-3|TRBD1
CAISSPELTGSNTGELFF
TGTGCCATCAGTTCTCCCGAGCTGACAGGGTCGAACACCGGGGAGCTGTTTTTT
>NA|TRBJ2-1|TRBV5-1|NA
CASSLYYPTNNEQFF
TGCGCCAGCAGCTTGTACTACCCTACAAACAATGAGCAGTTCTTC
>NA|TRBJ2-7|TRBV10-3|NA
CAISGVTGDTSYEQYF
TGTGCCATCAGTGGAGTAACTGGGGACACTAGCTACGAGCAGTACTTC
>few|TRBJ2-1|TRBV7-9|NA
CASSLVGGLSSYNEQFF
TGTGCCAGCAGCTTAGTCGGCGGGTTAAGCTCCTACAATGAGCAGTTCTTC
>NA|TRBJ2-1|TRBV11-1|TRBD2
CASSLEFSAHLAGDTDEQFF
TGTGCCAGCAGCTTAGAGTTTTCAGCCCACCTAGCGGGAGATACCGATGAGCAGTTCTTC
>few|TRBJ2-7|TRBV28|TRBD1
CASSSRQGLPSSSYEQYF
TGTGCCAGCAGTTCCCGACAGGGGCTACCTTCGAGCTCCTACGAGCAGTACTTC
>few|TRBJ2-7|TRBV29-1|NA
CSVEEEISYEQYF
TGCAGCGTTGAAGAGGAGATCTCCTACGAGCAGTACTTC
>few|TRBJ2-1|TRBV4-2|NA
CASRMAGTYNEQFF
TGTGCCAGCCGTATGGCAGGAACCTACAATGAGCAGTTCTTC
>once|TRBJ2-5|TRBV5-1|TRBD2
CASSLAGTSGVETQYF
TGCGCCAGCAGCTTGGCCGGGACTAGCGGGGTTGAGACCCAGTACTTC
>many|TRBJ1-3|TRBV12-3/TRBV12-4|TRBD1
CASSSGGIAGNTIYF
TGTGCCAGCAGCTCAGGGGGTATAGCTGGAAACACCATATATTTT
>many|TRBJ2-5|TRBV11-2|NA
CASSTTVGVELYF
TGTGCCAGCAGCACCACTGTTGGGGTAGAGTTGTACTTC
>NA|TRBJ2-6|TRBV18|TRBD1
CASSPTGGPLGANVLTF
TGTGCCAGCTCACCGACAGGGGGACCTCTTGGGGCCAACGTCCTGACTTTC